The following is a TCR beta chain sequence with its context. The sample comes from a study of naive and memory T cell subsets. The beta constant-region primer was an equimolar mix of two oligonucleotides covering TRBC1 and TRBC2. Nested alpha and beta constant-region primers with the SP2 primer drove four PCR rounds on ligated cDNA. TCRdb ran MiXCR on the UMI-ligation and nested PCR reads and lists one entry per CDR3 protein. The sample has 30,000 to 40,000 distinct CDR3 sequences, under 20% seen once; the top ten hold about 3.6%. CDR3 length equals 12 residues. Germline V gene data show CDR1 as MDHEN and CDR2 as SYDVKM. Trimming stripped 8 bases from V and 2 bases from J, with 10 bases between.

This sequence joins TRBV28 and TRBJ2-7; D gene unclear. Input material: effector memory CD4+ T cells from blood. Subset noted: effector memory, CD45RA- CD27-. This clonotype originated in a human donor in good health. The CDR3: CASRRSTYEQYF. The CDR3 DNA sequence: TGTGCCAGCCGCCGGTCCACCTACGAGCAGTACTTC.